The source of this T cell receptor beta chain is a study of blood T cells in healthy people across ages. The V end lost 2 bases, the J end lost 4 bases, and 11 bases lay between the germline ends. CDR1 and CDR2 (germline): SGHVS, FQNEAQ. The CDR3 runs 14 residues. This clonotype has a handful of counts. Its antigen is currently unknown. For the second PCR, which ran for about 7 to 11 cycles, a sample-barcoded 5' primer and a J-beta primer mix were used. MiXCR, run by TCRdb on the 5' RACE reads, gives a single entry per CDR3 protein. The table has approximately 960,000 distinct CDR3 sequences, 29% seen once. Study-level points and caveats: Considered underestimates were the diversity estimates obtained from one million T cells.

The sample was also reused in another study, on T cells of mothers and their children. According to that study: A primer called M1S, used in the second PCR, added sample barcodes and 2-4 random nucleotides. Related mother-child pairs showed slightly higher but non-significant overlap than unrelated pairs.

Material for sequencing was blood. The rearrangement joins TRBV7-8 to TRBJ1-1; no clear D. This TCR was recovered from a woman aged 40 to 50 in good health. The CDR3 nucleotides read TGTGCCAGCAGCTTACTGGGGTTGGGCACTGAAGCTTTCTTT. Residues: CASSLLGLGTEAFF.